The sequence of this TCR beta chain was determined in a study of T cell repertoires in cytomegalovirus infection. Losses at the gene ends were 10 bases for V and 2 bases for J; bases not matched to a gene: 10. The CDR3 loop spans 15 amino acids. Germline CDR1 reads MNHEY; CDR2 reads SVGEGT. MiXCR, run by TCRdb on the reads, gives a single entry per CDR3 protein. The sample records roughly 310,000 distinct CDR3 sequences, roughly 15% being singletons. The TCR comes from a human donor in good health (CMV status not recorded). Some clones in this sample may be carry-over from other donors' samples. Sequencing was performed on PBMCs. This chain connects TRBV6-2 or TRBV6-3 to TRBJ1-5, with 8 bases aligning to TRBD1. CDR3 sequence (DNA): TGTGCCACTACAACGAGACAGGGGCGCAATCAGCCCCAGCATTTT. Residues: CATTTRQGRNQPQHF.